This T cell receptor beta chain was documented in a study of cytomegalovirus exposure and HLA in healthy donors. The primer mix had 60 Vbeta and 13 Jbeta primers. This table comes from immunoSEQ multiplex PCR, and its TCRdb copy is limited to in-frame clones, with some not included. The data show about 140,000 clones, with 82% seen just once and roughly 10% held by the top ten. V was clipped by 5 bases and J by 0 bases; unmatched bases: 9. The CDR3 is made up of 17 amino acids. In germline, CDR1 is KGHSH, CDR2 LQKENI. This sequence was found in a woman in her sixties or seventies in good health and CMV-seropositive. The rearrangement joins TRBV18 to TRBJ2-1; TRBD2 agrees at 8 bases. The sample was PBMCs. CDR3: CASSRGTSGSSYNEQFF. The DNA of the CDR3 is TGTGCCAGCTCAAGGGGTACCAGCGGGAGCTCCTACAATGAGCAGTTCTTC.